This is a list of T cell receptor beta chains from one sample in a study of beta chain features in type 1 diabetes. Sequenced by immunoSEQ multiplex PCR; TCRdb stores in-frame clones only, minus some. The sample includes 150,000 to 190,000 clones, 11% of them seen just once. Material: central memory CD4+ T cells from blood. These receptors all stem from a man aged 18 to 29 in good health. The CDR3 runs from the conserved cysteine through the conserved F or W. Clone size is not always given. Where it is, it says once, few, many or a class for expanded clones.

>TRBV5-4|.|TRBJ2-3
CASRRSSGTDTQYF
>TRBV7-2|.|TRBJ2-7
CASSLVGLNYEQYF
>TRBV7-3|.|TRBJ2-3
CASSAGNTDTQYF
>TRBV6-6|few|TRBJ2-3
CASSYSIPRTDTQYF
>TRBV9|many|TRBJ2-2
CASESRTYTGELFF
>TRBV7-2|.|TRBJ2-2
CASSSQGYTGELFF
>TRBV6-5|few|TRBJ2-7
CASSYSTGAYEQYF
>TRBV11-1|.|TRBJ2-5
CASSWGQHQETQYF
>TRBV28|.|TRBJ1-5
CASSPQGRRQPQHF
>TRBV4-2|.|TRBJ2-7
CASSQTAGTSGGYEQYF
>TRBV2|many|TRBJ2-2
CASRGDFNTGELFF
>TRBV2|.|TRBJ2-4
CASSESGAKNIQYF
>TRBV28|few|TRBJ2-1
CASSSPANGGNEQFF
>TRBV29-1|many|TRBJ1-1
CSVLRRTVNTEAFF
>TRBV28|few|TRBJ1-6
CASSLSGQGNSPLHF
>TRBV7-2|.|TRBJ1-3
CASSKQGTGTIYF
>TRBV6-6|.|TRBJ1-1
CASSYSEAWSTEAFF